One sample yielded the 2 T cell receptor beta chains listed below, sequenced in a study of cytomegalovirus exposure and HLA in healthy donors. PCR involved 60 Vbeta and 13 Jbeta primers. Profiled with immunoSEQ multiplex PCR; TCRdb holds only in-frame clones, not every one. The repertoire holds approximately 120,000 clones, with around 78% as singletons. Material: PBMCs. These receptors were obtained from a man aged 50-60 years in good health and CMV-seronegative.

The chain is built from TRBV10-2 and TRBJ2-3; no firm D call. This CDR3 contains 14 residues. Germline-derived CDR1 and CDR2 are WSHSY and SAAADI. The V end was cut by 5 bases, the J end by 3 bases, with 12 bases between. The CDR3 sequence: CASSLQLPTDTQYF. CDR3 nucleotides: TGCGCCAGCAGTTTACAGTTACCGACAGATACGCAGTATTTT.

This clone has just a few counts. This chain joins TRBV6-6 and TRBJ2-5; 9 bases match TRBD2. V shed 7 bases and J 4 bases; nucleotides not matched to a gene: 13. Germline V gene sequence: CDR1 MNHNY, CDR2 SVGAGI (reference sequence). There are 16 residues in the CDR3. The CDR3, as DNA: TGTGCCAGCAATCCTTCCCAGGCGGGGGGGATAGAGACCCAGTACTTC. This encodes CASNPSQAGGIETQYF.